This T cell receptor (beta chain) was recorded in a study of shared clonotypes between healthy human individuals. The assay was immunoSEQ multiplex PCR, and TCRdb's table has in-frame clones only and misses some. The sample consists of a few million clones, around 93% of them appearing once. This CDR3 region has 15 residues. Germline-derived CDR1 and CDR2 are MGHRA and YSYEKL. V gave up 3 bases and J gave up 1 base, with 12 bases separating them. This clone was counted once. Naivety among CD8 cells was defined by CD45RO negativity and positive CCR7 selection, thereby excluding terminally differentiated effector memory CD45RA+ cells.

This TCR came from a man younger than 35 in good health. Some clones in this sample may be carry-over from other donors' samples. V and J are TRBV4-1 and TRBJ1-1; D not certain. The sequenced sample consisted of naive CD8+ T cells from PBMCs. CDR3 DNA: TGCGCCAGCAGCCAGAATTTTAGGTCGAACACTGAAGCTTTCTTT. As protein: CASSQNFRSNTEAFF.